This TCR beta chain was profiled in a study of the immune and genomic landscape of osteosarcoma. Comment on this clone: Its matching antigen is unknown.

The CDR3 sequence is 10 residues long. V was cut by 6 bases and J by 6 bases, with 5 bases left in between. CDR1 MNHEY and CDR2 SVGAGI come from the germline V gene. Primary, local recurrence and metastasis osteosarcoma tumors were taken after treatment from poor-prognosis patients. Notes on the study in general: Immune-hot C3 tumors showed higher but still low clonality than cold C1.

The table came from immunoSEQ multiplex PCR; TCRdb's copy has only in-frame clones and leaves some out. This sample has 4,000 to 6,000 clones, with just over 75% found just once. This receptor was obtained from a human donor with osteosarcoma. The sequencing input was osteosarcoma tumor tissue from the lung. The chain is built from TRBV6-5 and TRBJ1-2; D unclear. This CDR3 is CASRGDGYTF. The CDR3 DNA follows: TGTGCCAGCAGGGGTGATGGCTACACCTTC.